The text below deals with one T cell receptor beta chain. The antigen is undetermined. These data originate in a study of OX40 agonist ivuxolimab in advanced cancers. Study details: Every 2 weeks, patients got intravenous ivuxolimab at one of six dose levels (0.01-10 mg/kg). Each dose-escalation patient presented with hepatocellular carcinoma, melanoma, renal cell or head and neck cancer. Broader study findings: Also showing low normalized T-cell clonal expansion were some of the nonresponders.

The CDR3 runs 15 residues. Trimming stripped 0 bases from V and 8 bases from J, with 14 bases between. Germline assignment: CDR1 LNHDA and CDR2 SQIVND (reference sequence). Sequenced by immunoSEQ multiplex PCR; TCRdb stores in-frame clones only, minus some. The profile covers about 69,000 clones, with about 90% appearing a single time and over 9.5% taken by the ten largest. The V call is TRBV19, the J call TRBJ2-1; D call uncertain. The source is an adult with an advanced solid tumor such as melanoma, head and neck, liver or kidney cancer. The input for sequencing was CD4+ or CD8+ T cells sorted from blood, taken in a trial of the OX40 agonist ivuxolimab. DNA of the CDR3: TGTGCCAGTAGTATAGATCGATTAAGGAGCGATGAGCAGTTCTTC. As protein: CASSIDRLRSDEQFF.